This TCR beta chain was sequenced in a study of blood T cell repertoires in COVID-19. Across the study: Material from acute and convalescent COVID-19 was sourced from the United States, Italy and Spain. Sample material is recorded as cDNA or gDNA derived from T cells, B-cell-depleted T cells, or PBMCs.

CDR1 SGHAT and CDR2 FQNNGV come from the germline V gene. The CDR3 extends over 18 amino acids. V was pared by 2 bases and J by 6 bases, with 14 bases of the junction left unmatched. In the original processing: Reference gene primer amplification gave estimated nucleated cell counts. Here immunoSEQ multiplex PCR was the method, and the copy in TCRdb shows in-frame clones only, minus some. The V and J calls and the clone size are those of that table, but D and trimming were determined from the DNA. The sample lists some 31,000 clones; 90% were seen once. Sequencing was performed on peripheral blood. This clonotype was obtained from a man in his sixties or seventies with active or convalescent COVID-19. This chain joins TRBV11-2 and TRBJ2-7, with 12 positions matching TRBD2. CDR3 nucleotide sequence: TGTGCCAGCAGCTTAAAGGCTAGCGGGAGGGCCAGAGTATCCGAGCAGTACTTC. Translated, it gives CASSLKASGRARVSEQYF.